The rows below give T cell receptor beta chains drawn from one sample of a study of blood T cell repertoires in COVID-19. Data came from immunoSEQ multiplex PCR; TCRdb stores just in-frame clones and leaves some out. The sample holds fewer than 200,000 clones, approximately 81% seen once. Sequenced: peripheral blood. These receptors originate from a human donor with acute or convalescent COVID-19. The donor label of this sample is uncertain. Each CDR3 is given with its conserved first and last residue. A D gene is named only where the DNA matches it firmly. Only part of the rows carry a size: once, few, many, or a class if the clone is expanded.

TRBJ1-1 NA NA TRBV7-2 TGTGCCAGCAGCCCGACAGGCCTTGAAGCTTTCTTT CASSPTGLEAFF
TRBJ1-4 NA TRBD1 TRBV18 TGTGCCAGCTCACCTTACGACAGGGGCCAGCTAAAGAATGAAAAACTGTTTTTT CASSPYDRGQLKNEKLFF
TRBJ2-1 NA NA TRBV21-1 TGTGCCAGCAACTTCTCCGGGGAGAATCAGCTCCCCTCGAATGTCCTGGGCAGCGATGAGCAGTTCTTC CASNFSGENQLPSNVLGSDEQFF
TRBJ2-7 NA NA TRBV11-2 TGTGCCAGCAGCTTTGTACTAGCCTCTGACGAGCAGTACTTC CASSFVLASDEQYF
TRBJ1-1 NA NA TRBV6-5 TGTGCCAGCAGTTACTCTGCGGGGGCGAGGAACACTGAAGCTTTCTTT CASSYSAGARNTEAFF
TRBJ2-7 NA TRBD2 TRBV6-2/TRBV6-3 TGTGCCAGCAGTTCATTCGCGGGGGGCCGGGACGAGCAGTACTTC CASSSFAGGRDEQYF
TRBJ2-1 NA TRBD1 TRBV4-1 TGCGCCAGCAGCGTTTTAGAGGGGGCCCACAATGAGCAGTTCTTC CASSVLEGAHNEQFF
TRBJ1-2 NA NA TRBV11-2 TGTGCCAGCAGCTTGATCCGACAGGACGCAGGCTACACCTTC CASSLIRQDAGYTF
TRBJ1-4 NA NA TRBV30 TGTGCCTGGAGTCAAACCCGGGGTTGGAATGAAAAACTGTTTTTT CAWSQTRGWNEKLFF
TRBJ1-4 NA TRBD1 TRBV6-4 TGTGCCAGCAGTCCAGGGGGGACTAATGAAAAACTGTTTTTT CASSPGGTNEKLFF
TRBJ2-7 NA NA TRBV7-2 TGTGCCAGCAGTTTCCGGCAGGGCCACGAGCAGTACTTC CASSFRQGHEQYF
TRBJ2-1 NA NA TRBV3-1/TRBV3-2 TGTGCCAGCAGCCAACCTTTAACAGGGACCCATTCCAATGAGCAGTTCTTC CASSQPLTGTHSNEQFF
TRBJ2-2 NA NA TRBV25-1 TGTGCCAGCAGTACCGGGACACCTAACACCGGGGAGCTGTTTTTT CASSTGTPNTGELFF
TRBJ1-2 NA NA TRBV18 TGTGCCAGCTCACCACCAGACAACTCCTATGGCTACACCTTC CASSPPDNSYGYTF
TRBJ1-1 NA NA TRBV6-2/TRBV6-3 TGTGCCAGCAGTTACTCACACCGTACGAACACTGAAGCTTTCTTT CASSYSHRTNTEAFF
TRBJ1-6 NA TRBD1 TRBV4-3 TGCGCCAGCAGCCAAGAGTGGTACGGATCGACAGGGGGCAGTAGGAATTCACCCCTCCACTTT CASSQEWYGSTGGSRNSPLHF
TRBJ1-3 NA NA TRBV19 TGTGCCAGTAGTCCACAGGAGCTACCCGGAAACACCATATATTTT CASSPQELPGNTIYF
TRBJ1-5 NA TRBD1 TRBV6-5 TGTGCCAGTCGGGACGGGACAGGGCTAAATCAGCCCCAGCATTTT CASRDGTGLNQPQHF
TRBJ2-5 NA NA TRBV6-4 TGTGCCAGCAGTAAGTTCGGTGGAGAGACCCAGTACTTC CASSKFGGETQYF
TRBJ2-5 NA NA TRBV18 TGTGCCAGCTCCCGTGGACATCAAGAGACCCAGTACTTC CASSRGHQETQYF
TRBJ1-1 NA NA TRBV18 TGTGCCAGCTCACCTAGCCAGAACACTGAAGCTTTCTTT CASSPSQNTEAFF
TRBJ1-1 NA NA TRBV28 TGTGCCAGCAATATCATCGGGGGGAACACTGAAGCTTTCTTT CASNIIGGNTEAFF
TRBJ1-2 NA NA TRBV2 TGTGCCAGCAGTGTGAGACGCGGGGAGGACTATGGCTACACCTTC CASSVRRGEDYGYTF
TRBJ1-5 few TRBD1 TRBV2 TGTGCCAGCAGTGACCGGACAGGGCGGTTGGGGACCCAGCATTTT CASSDRTGRLGTQHF
TRBJ2-1 NA NA TRBV6-5 TGTGCCAGTAACGGACAAGCCTACGATGAGCAGTTCTTC CASNGQAYDEQFF
TRBJ2-3 NA TRBD1 TRBV15 TGTGCCACCGGCAGGGGGCCGAATACGCAGTATTTT CATGRGPNTQYF
TRBJ2-4 NA TRBD1 TRBV19 TGTGCCAGTAGTACACAGGGGGTGGCCCCGGGGTACATTCAGTACTTC CASSTQGVAPGYIQYF
TRBJ1-2 once TRBD1 TRBV3-1/TRBV3-2 TGTGCCAGCAGCCAAGGGGCAGGGGGCGCCGGGGTCTATGGCTACACCTTC CASSQGAGGAGVYGYTF
TRBJ1-1 NA NA TRBV10-3 TGTGCCATCAGGACCCACGGGGGGGGGTCTGTAAACACTGAAGCTTTCTTT CAIRTHGGGSVNTEAFF
TRBJ1-2 NA TRBD1 TRBV18 TGTGCCAGCTCACGCCAGGGGACAGGTAGCCCTGGCTACACCTTC CASSRQGTGSPGYTF
TRBJ1-6 once NA TRBV14 TGTGCCAGCAGCCAGTTGGACAGAGCTAATTCACCCCTCCACTTT CASSQLDRANSPLHF
TRBJ2-2 NA NA TRBV6-6 TGTGCCACCCGGACACCAACTGACACCGGGGAGCTGTTTTTT CATRTPTDTGELFF
TRBJ2-3 NA TRBD1 TRBV5-4 TGTGCCAGCACCGGACAGGGGTTTTCAGATACGCAGTATTTT CASTGQGFSDTQYF
TRBJ2-2 NA NA TRBV2 TGTGCCAGCAGTGGGGCAGTCAAACTGTTTTTT CASSGAVKLFF
TRBJ1-3 NA TRBD1 TRBV2 TGTGCCAGCAGTAAACAGGGGTCGGATGGAAACACCATATATTTT CASSKQGSDGNTIYF
TRBJ1-4 NA NA TRBV19 TGTGCCAGTAGTAAACCCCCCGTAACGCGGGGAGAAAAACTGTTTTTT CASSKPPVTRGEKLFF
TRBJ2-5 NA TRBD2 TRBV7-2 TGTGCCAGCAGCGCCGGGGGGGGGTTTTTAGAGACCCAGTACTTC CASSAGGGFLETQYF
TRBJ1-2 few NA TRBV28 TGTGCCAGCAGTTTAACAGGCCGCTCGTATGGCTACACCTTC CASSLTGRSYGYTF
TRBJ2-3 NA NA TRBV15 TGTGCCACCAGCAGCCCCCTCCTAGTGACGGATACGCAGTATTTT CATSSPLLVTDTQYF
TRBJ1-2 NA NA TRBV9 TGTGCCAGCAGCGTAGGTCGGGCAGGGTACGGCTACACCTTC CASSVGRAGYGYTF
TRBJ2-7 NA TRBD2 TRBV27 TGTGCCAGCACCGCGGGGGGGAACCCCTACGAGCAGTACTTC CASTAGGNPYEQYF
TRBJ2-7 NA TRBD1 TRBV5-5 TGTGCCAGCAGCAGAGGACAGGGCAACTACGAGCAGTACTTC CASSRGQGNYEQYF
TRBJ1-2 once NA TRBV30 TGTGCCTTTTTGGGCGCCCCCTATGGCTACACCTTC CAFLGAPYGYTF
TRBJ2-1 NA NA TRBV9 TGTGCCAGCAGCGTAGTCTCGCAGTCCAATGAGCAGTTCTTC CASSVVSQSNEQFF
TRBJ2-2 few NA TRBV25-1 TGTGCCAGCAGTGACAGGGTTGGCACCGGGGAGCTGTTTTTT CASSDRVGTGELFF